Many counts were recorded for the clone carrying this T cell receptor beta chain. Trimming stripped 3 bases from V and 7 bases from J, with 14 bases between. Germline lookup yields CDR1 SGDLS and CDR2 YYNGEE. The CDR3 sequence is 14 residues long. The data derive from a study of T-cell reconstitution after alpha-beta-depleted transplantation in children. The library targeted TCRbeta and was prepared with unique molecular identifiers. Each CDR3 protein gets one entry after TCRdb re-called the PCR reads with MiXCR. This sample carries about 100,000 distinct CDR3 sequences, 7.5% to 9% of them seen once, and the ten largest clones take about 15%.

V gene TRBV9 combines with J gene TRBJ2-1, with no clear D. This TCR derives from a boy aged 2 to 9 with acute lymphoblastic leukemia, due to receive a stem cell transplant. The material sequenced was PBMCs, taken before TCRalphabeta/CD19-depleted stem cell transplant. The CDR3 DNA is TGTGCCAGCAGCGCGGCACCACCCCGGAATGAGCAGTTCTTC. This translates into CASSAAPPRNEQFF. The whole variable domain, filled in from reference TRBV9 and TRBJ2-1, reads DSGVTQTPKHLITATGQRVTLRCSPRSGDLSVYWYQQSLDQGLQFLIQYYNGEERAKGNILERFSAQQFPDLHSELNLSSLELGDSALYFCASSAAPPRNEQFFGPGTRLTVL.